These 3 T cell receptor beta chains originate from one sample sequenced in a study of T cells in Graves' hyperthyroidism and ophthalmopathy. The source material, RNA transcripts, was used to amplify TCR beta CDR3 regions. HTBI primers drove first-round RT-PCR of the TCR CDR3. TCRdb analysed the multiplex PCR reads with MiXCR anew, one entry per CDR3 protein. The sample records 450,000 to 700,000 distinct CDR3 sequences, approximately 44% being singletons. The source material was peripheral blood or thyroid tissue (not recorded which). All receptors come from an adult woman with Graves' disease, either hyperthyroidism or ophthalmopathy (not recorded which).

The genes are TRBV7-8 and TRBJ2-7; weak D call: TRBD2 (5 bases). V lost 5 bases and J 7 bases, leaving 18 bases between the germline ends. Per germline, CDR1 SGHVS and CDR2 FQNEAQ. This CDR3 is 14 amino acids long. In DNA, the CDR3 is TGTGCCAGCAGCAATTCGGGGTGGACCGGGGAGCAGTACTTC. Translating it yields CASSNSGWTGEQYF.

The rearrangement links TRBV20-1 to TRBJ1-6; the D gene is possibly TRBD1 (6 bases). The CDR3 length is 16 residues. Trimming took off 0 bases at V and 6 bases at J, with 15 bases between the two ends. Germline V gives CDR1 DFQATT, CDR2 SNEGSKA (reference sequence). In nucleotides, the CDR3 is TGCAGTGCTAGAGATCACGGGGGCGCATCTAATTCACCCCTCCACTTT. It specifies CSARDHGGASNSPLHF.

The table lists this clonotype with many counts. The V gene is TRBV12-3 or TRBV12-4, the J gene TRBJ2-7, with a tentative D call TRBD2 (6 bases). V dropped 5 bases and J dropped 4 bases, with 18 bases sitting between them. The CDR3 consists of 15 residues. DNA of the CDR3: TGTGCCAGCAGTCTACACGGGAGACTGACGTACGAGCAGTACTTC. Amino acids: CASSLHGRLTYEQYF.